This T cell receptor beta chain was observed in a study of T cell responses to AZD1222 COVID-19 vaccine. Whether given at about 4 or about 12 weeks, second doses were pooled. Notes on the study in general: AZD1222 recipients seropositive at baseline numbered only 5 or 6. Nearly half of the spike-specific TCRs reportedly recognize variant regions that carry no mutations.

Clones were read by immunoSEQ multiplex PCR, and TCRdb kept only the in-frame ones, dropping some. The sample has just under 80,000 clones; around 90% are singletons. In regard to this clone: What it binds is unknown.

The V gene lost 2 bases and the J gene lost 2 bases, with 22 bases spanning the gap. In germline, CDR1 is WSHSY, CDR2 SAAADI. This CDR3 contains 18 residues. This TCR was recovered from an adult who received the AZD1222 COVID-19 vaccine. This chain uses TRBV10-2 with TRBJ2-7; no definite D call. The sequenced sample was peripheral blood, obtained 28 days after the second AZD1222 dose. The CDR3 loop is CASSELSRYWHGPYEQYF. The CDR3 nucleotides read TGCGCCAGCAGTGAGCTTTCCCGATACTGGCATGGGCCCTACGAGCAGTACTTC.